The source of this T cell receptor (beta chain) is a study of beta chain features in type 1 diabetes. V was shortened by 0 bases and J by 2 bases, with 11 bases between the two germline ends. Germline assignment: CDR1 LGHNA and CDR2 YNFKEQ. The CDR3 is 15 amino acids. Expressed TCRB transcripts were sequenced because the isolated RNA had all been reverse transcribed beforehand. TCRdb's copy holds only in-frame clones and misses some; the assay was immunoSEQ multiplex PCR. The repertoire holds roughly 380,000 clones, with about 19% as singletons. The sample comprised naive CD4+ T cells from blood. The source of this sequence is a woman under 30 in good health. V is TRBV4-2 and J is TRBJ2-7; no clear D. For the CDR3, the DNA is TGTGCCAGCAGCCAAGATTACAGCCGAACCTACGAGCAGTACTTC. Amino acid sequence: CASSQDYSRTYEQYF.